The following is a T cell receptor beta chain sequence with its context. Treatment noted: approximately 18 received Ad26.COV2.S at low or high dose, single or two shots; roughly five received placebo; per-sample allocation not given. Sampling was done on day 63 after the first vaccine or placebo injection. The sample belongs to a study of Ad26.COV2.S vaccination and SARS-CoV-2 variants. This CDR3 comprises 14 residues. J lost 3 bases, V lost 6 bases, and 7 bases had no gene match. From germline, CDR1 is MNHEY and CDR2 SMNVEV (reference sequence). Here immunoSEQ multiplex PCR was the method, and the copy in TCRdb shows in-frame clones only, minus some. Among approximately 350,000 clones listed, over 75% were seen once.

Sequences were derived from peripheral blood, sampled in a trial of Ad26.COV2.S vaccine versus placebo. The rearrangement uses TRBV27 and TRBJ2-7; TRBD1 matches 8 bases. This TCR was recovered from a person aged 18-65 years who received the Ad26.COV2.S COVID-19 vaccine or a placebo. The CDR3 bases are TGTGCCAGCAGCCTGGGCGACAGGGGCTACGAGCAGTACTTC. Translated, it gives CASSLGDRGYEQYF.